Listed below are T cell receptor beta chains from one sample, sequenced in a study of blood T cell repertoires in COVID-19. Assay: immunoSEQ multiplex PCR; the TCRdb copy retains only in-frame clones and omits some. The table includes 200,000 to 250,000 clones, approximately 90% detected once. The sequencing sample was made of peripheral blood. These receptors came from a man aged 25-45 years with COVID-19, enrolled during active disease. Both conserved end residues are part of each CDR3. D genes are given only for firm matches. For some rows the clone size is stated as once, few or many, or as a class when expanded; others skip it.

j_call v_call d_call clone_size cdr3_length cdr3_aa cdr3_nt
TRBJ1-5 TRBV6-2/TRBV6-3 TRBD1 - 16 CASSYPTGGARQPQHF TGTGCCAGCAGTTACCCGACAGGGGGCGCGAGGCAGCCCCAGCATTTT
TRBJ1-1 TRBV9 TRBD1 few 15 CASSPQMTGITAAFF TGTGCCAGCAGCCCCCAGATGACAGGGATAACAGCAGCTTTCTTT
TRBJ1-5 TRBV7-2 - - 13 CASSPRQGQPQHF TGTGCCAGCAGCCCCCGGCAGGGCCAGCCCCAGCATTTT
TRBJ1-6 TRBV18 TRBD1 - 14 CASSRDRGNSPLHF TGTGCCAGCTCCCGAGACAGGGGTAATTCACCCCTCCACTTT
TRBJ1-1 TRBV15 - - 16 CATSRGPGGQHTEAFF TGTGCCACCAGCAGAGGTCCGGGGGGGCAGCACACTGAAGCTTTCTTT
TRBJ2-7 TRBV28 - - 13 CASTLGGSYEQYF TGTGCCAGCACCCTAGGGGGCTCCTACGAGCAGTACTTC
TRBJ1-1 TRBV25-1 - once 15 CASSELTGTNTEAFF TGTGCCAGCAGTGAACTCACCGGGACTAACACTGAAGCTTTCTTT
TRBJ1-6 TRBV19 TRBD1 - 13 CASETGNNSPLHF TGTGCCAGTGAGACAGGGAACAATTCACCCCTCCACTTT
TRBJ1-6 TRBV5-5 - - 14 CASSLAPGYSPLHF TGTGCCAGCAGCTTGGCGCCAGGGTATTCACCCCTCCACTTT
TRBJ1-1 TRBV5-4 TRBD1 - 18 CASSPPPGTGALNTEAFF TGTGCCAGCAGCCCACCTCCCGGGACAGGGGCGCTGAACACTGAAGCTTTCTTT